Here is one T cell receptor beta chain with its context. Its antigen is still unknown. The data originate from a study of blood T cells in healthy people across ages. Overall study results and limits: There were more naive CD4+ cells and higher diversity in long-lived donors than in aged donors.

Through a sample-barcoded 5' primer and a J-beta primer mix, a second PCR was run for roughly 7 to 12 cycles. The template-switch adaptor, which had 12 random nucleotides, put a tag on each cDNA molecule. There were at least 3 million CDR3-containing paired-end reads obtained from each sample. Using its own MiXCR run on the 5' RACE reads, TCRdb lists one record per CDR3 protein. This sample carries about 1,400,000 distinct CDR3 sequences, almost 60% of them seen once, and the ten largest clones take over 6.5%. Sequencing was done on a sample of blood. This TCR came from a man younger than 35 in good health.

CDR3 in amino acids: CASSQEPIAYEQYF. In DNA form, the CDR3 reads TGTGCCAGCAGCCAAGAACCTATTGCCTACGAGCAGTACTTC. The rearrangement links TRBV3-1 to TRBJ2-7; no reliable D call. The CDR3 runs 14 residues. Between the trimmed V and J ends, which lost 0 bases and 2 bases, there was a span of 8 bases. Germline V gives CDR1 LGHDT, CDR2 YNNKEL (reference sequence).